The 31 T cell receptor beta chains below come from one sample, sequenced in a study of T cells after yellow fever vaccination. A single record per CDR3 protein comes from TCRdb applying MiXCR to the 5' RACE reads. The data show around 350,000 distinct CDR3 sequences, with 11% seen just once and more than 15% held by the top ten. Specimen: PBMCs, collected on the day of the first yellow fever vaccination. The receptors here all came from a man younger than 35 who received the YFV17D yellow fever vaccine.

CDR3: CASLPRIGWNTEAFF. The DNA for the CDR3 is TGTGCCAGCCTTCCTCGAATCGGCTGGAACACTGAAGCTTTCTTT. The chain employs TRBV6-2 or TRBV6-3 and TRBJ1-1; D uncertain. This CDR3 has 15 residues. Looked up from germline, CDR1 is MNHEY and CDR2 is SVGEGT. V shed 8 bases and J shed 1 base, with 17 bases lying between them.

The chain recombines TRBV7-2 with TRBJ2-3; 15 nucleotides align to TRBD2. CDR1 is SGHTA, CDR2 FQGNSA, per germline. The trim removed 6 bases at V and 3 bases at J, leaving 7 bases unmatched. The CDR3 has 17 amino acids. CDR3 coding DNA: TGTGCCAGCAGATACGGACTAGCGGGGGGGTTTACAGATACGCAGTATTTT. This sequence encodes CASRYGLAGGFTDTQYF.

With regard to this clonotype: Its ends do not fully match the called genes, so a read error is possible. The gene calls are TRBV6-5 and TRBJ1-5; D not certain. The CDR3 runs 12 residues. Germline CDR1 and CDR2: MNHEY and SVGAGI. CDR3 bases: TGTGCCAGCAACACTAGCAATCAGCCCCCGCATTTT. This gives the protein CASNTSNQPPHF.

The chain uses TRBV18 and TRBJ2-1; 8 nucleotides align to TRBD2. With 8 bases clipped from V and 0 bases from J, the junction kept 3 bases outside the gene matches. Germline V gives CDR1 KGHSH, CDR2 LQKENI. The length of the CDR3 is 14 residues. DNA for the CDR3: TGTGCCAGCCTTGGGACTAGCTCCTACAATGAGCAGTTCTTC. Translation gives CASLGTSSYNEQFF.

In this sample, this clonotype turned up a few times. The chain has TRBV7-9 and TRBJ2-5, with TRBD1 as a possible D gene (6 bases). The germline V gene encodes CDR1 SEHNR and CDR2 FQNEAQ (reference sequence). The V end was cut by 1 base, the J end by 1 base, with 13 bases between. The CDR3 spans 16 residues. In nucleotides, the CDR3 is TGTGCCAGCAGCTTAGGGGTTGGACAGATCCAAGAGACCCAGTACTTC. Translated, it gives CASSLGVGQIQETQYF.

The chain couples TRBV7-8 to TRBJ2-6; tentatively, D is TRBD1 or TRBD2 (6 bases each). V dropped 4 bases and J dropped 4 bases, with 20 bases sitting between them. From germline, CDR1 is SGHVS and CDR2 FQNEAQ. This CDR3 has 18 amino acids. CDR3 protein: CASSSLQIRGGGANVLTF. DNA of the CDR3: TGTGCCAGCAGCTCCCTGCAGATCAGGGGAGGAGGGGCCAACGTCCTGACTTTC.

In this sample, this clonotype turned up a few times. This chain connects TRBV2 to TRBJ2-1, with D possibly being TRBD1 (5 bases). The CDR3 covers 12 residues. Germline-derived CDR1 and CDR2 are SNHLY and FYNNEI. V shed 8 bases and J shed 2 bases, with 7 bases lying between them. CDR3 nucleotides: TGTGCCAGCGGCAGGGCCTACAATGAGCAGTTCTTC. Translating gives CASGRAYNEQFF. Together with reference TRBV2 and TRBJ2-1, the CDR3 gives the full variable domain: EPEVTQTPSHQVTQMGQEVILRCVPISNHLYFYWYRQILGQKVEFLVSFYNNEISEKSEIFDDQFSVERPDGSNFTLKIRSTKLEDSAMYFCASGRAYNEQFFGPGTRLTVL.

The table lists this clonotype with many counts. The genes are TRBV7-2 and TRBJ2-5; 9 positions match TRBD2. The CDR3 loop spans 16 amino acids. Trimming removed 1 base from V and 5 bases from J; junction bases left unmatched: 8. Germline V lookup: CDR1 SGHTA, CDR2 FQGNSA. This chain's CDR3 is CASSLVAGGLGETQYF. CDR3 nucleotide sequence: TGTGCCAGCAGCTTAGTGGCGGGGGGGCTAGGGGAGACCCAGTACTTC.

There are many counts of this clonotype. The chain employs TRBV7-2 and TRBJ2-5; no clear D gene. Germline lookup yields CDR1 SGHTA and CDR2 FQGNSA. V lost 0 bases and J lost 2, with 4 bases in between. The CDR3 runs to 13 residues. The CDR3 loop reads CASSLAFQETQYF. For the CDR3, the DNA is TGTGCCAGCAGCTTAGCTTTTCAAGAGACCCAGTACTTC.

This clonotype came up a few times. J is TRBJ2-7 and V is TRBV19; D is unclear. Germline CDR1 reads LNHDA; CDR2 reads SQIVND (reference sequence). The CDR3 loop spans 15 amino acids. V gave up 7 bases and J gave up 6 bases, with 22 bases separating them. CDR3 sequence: CASKTGEVDLGEQYV. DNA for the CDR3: TGTGCCAGTAAAACCGGAGAGGTTGATCTGGGCGAGCAGTACGTC.

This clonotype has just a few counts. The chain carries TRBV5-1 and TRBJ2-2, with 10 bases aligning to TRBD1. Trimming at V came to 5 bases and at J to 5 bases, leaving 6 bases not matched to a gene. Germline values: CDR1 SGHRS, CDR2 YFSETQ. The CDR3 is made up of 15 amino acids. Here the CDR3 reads CASRETGQGTGELFF. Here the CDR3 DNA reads TGCGCCAGCAGGGAGACGGGACAGGGGACCGGGGAGCTGTTTTTT. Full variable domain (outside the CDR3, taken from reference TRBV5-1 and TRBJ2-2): KAGVTQTPRYLIKTRGQQVTLSCSPISGHRSVSWYQQTPGQGLQFLFEYFSETQRNKGNFPGRFSGRQFSNSRSEMNVSTLELGDSALYLCASRETGQGTGELFFGEGSRLTVL.

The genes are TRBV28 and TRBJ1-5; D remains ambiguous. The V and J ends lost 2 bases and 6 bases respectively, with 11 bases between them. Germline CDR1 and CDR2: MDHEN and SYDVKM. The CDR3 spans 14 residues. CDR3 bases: TGTGCCAGCAGTTTAACATGGGTAGGTCAGCCCCAGCATTTT. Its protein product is CASSLTWVGQPQHF.

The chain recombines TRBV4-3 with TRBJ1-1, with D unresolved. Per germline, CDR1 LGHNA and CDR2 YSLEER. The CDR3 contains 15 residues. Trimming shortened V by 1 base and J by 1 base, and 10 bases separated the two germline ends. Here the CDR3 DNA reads TGCGCCAGCAGCCAAGCGGCCAGTACGAACACTGAAGCTTTCTTT. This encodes CASSQAASTNTEAFF.

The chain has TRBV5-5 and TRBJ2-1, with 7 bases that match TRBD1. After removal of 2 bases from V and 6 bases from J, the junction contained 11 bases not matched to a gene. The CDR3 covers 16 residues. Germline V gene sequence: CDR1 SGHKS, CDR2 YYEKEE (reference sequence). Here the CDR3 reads CASSFLQGFQGNEQFF. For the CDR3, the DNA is TGTGCCAGCAGCTTCCTACAGGGGTTTCAGGGCAATGAGCAGTTCTTC.

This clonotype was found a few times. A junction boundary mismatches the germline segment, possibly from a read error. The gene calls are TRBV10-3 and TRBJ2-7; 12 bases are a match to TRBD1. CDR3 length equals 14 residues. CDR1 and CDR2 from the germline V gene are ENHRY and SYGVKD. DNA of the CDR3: TGTGCCATCAGTCCCGGGACAGGGGGCTACGAGCTGTACTTC. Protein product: CAISPGTGGYELYF.

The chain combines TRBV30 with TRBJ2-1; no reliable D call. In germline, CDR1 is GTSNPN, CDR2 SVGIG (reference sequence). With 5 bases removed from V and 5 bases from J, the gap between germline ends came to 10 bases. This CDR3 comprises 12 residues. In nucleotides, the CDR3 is TGTGCCTGGGACCGGACCGACAATGAGCAGTTCTTC. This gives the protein CAWDRTDNEQFF. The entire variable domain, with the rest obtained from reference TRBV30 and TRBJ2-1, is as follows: SQTIHQWPATLVQPVGSPLSLECTVEGTSNPNLYWYRQAAGRGLQLLFYSVGIGQISSEVPQNLSASRPQDRQFILSSKKLLLSDSGFYLCAWDRTDNEQFFGPGTRLTVL.

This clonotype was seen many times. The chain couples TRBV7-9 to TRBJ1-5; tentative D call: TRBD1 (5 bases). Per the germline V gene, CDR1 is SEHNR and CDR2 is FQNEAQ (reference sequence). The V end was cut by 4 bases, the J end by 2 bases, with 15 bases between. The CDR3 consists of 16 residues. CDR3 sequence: CASSSSWQGGNQPQHF. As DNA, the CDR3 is TGTGCCAGCAGCTCCTCTTGGCAGGGTGGCAATCAGCCCCAGCATTTT. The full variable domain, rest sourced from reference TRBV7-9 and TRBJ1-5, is DTGVSQNPRHKITKRGQNVTFRCDPISEHNRLYWYRQTLGQGPEFLTYFQNEAQLEKSRLLSDRFSAERPKGSFSTLEIQRTEQGDSAMYLCASSSSWQGGNQPQHFGDGTRLSIL.

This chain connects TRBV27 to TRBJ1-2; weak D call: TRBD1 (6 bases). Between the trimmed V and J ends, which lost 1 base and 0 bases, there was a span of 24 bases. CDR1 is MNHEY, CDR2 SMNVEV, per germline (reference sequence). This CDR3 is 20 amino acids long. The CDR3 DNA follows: TGTGCCAGCAGTTTATTTCCCCCACAGGGAGGGATTATAGCTAACTATGGCTACACCTTC. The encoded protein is CASSLFPPQGGIIANYGYTF.

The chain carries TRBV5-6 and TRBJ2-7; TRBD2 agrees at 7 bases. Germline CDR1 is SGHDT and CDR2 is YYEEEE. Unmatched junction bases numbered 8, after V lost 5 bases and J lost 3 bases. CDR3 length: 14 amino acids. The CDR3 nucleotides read TGTGCCAGCAGATCCATGGGACTAAACTACGAGCAGTACTTC. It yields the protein CASRSMGLNYEQYF.

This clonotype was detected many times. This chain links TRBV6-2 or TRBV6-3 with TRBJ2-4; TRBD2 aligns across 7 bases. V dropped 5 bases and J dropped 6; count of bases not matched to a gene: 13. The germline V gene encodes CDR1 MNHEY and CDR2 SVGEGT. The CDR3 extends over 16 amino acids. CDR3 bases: TGTGCCAGCAGTCACCCAGCGGCAGGGAGGGCAAACATTCAGTACTTC. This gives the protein CASSHPAAGRANIQYF.

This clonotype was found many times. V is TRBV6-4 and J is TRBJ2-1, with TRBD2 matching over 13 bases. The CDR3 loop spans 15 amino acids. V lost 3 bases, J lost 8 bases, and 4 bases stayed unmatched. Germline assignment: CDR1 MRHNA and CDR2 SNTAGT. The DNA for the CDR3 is TGTGCCAGCAGTGAAACTAGCGGGGGGGCACATGAGCAGTTCTTC. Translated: CASSETSGGAHEQFF.

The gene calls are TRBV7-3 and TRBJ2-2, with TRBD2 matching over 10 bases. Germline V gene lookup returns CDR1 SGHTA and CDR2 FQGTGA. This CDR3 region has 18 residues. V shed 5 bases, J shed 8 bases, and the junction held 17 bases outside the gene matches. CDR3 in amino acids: CASSPRPGAGGRYGELFF. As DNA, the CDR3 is TGTGCCAGCAGCCCCCGCCCTGGAGCGGGGGGGCGTTATGGGGAGCTGTTTTTT.

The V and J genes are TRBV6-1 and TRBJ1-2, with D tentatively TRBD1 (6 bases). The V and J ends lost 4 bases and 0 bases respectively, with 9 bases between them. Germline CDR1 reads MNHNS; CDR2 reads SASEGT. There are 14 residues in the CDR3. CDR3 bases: TGTGCCAGCAGTGCGGACAGAACTAACTATGGCTACACCTTC. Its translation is CASSADRTNYGYTF.

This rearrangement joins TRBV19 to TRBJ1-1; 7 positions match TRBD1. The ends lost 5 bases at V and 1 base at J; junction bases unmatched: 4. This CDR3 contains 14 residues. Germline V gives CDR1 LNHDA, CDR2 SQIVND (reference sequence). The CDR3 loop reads CASSDRVRNTEAFF. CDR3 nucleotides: TGTGCCAGTAGTGACAGGGTAAGGAACACTGAAGCTTTCTTT.

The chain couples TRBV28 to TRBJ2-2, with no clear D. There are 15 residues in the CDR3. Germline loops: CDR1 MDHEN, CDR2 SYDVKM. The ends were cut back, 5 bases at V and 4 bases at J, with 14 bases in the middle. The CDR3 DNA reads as TGTGCCAGCAGTCACCGGTCGGTCGGCACCGGGGAGCTGTTTTTT. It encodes CASSHRSVGTGELFF.

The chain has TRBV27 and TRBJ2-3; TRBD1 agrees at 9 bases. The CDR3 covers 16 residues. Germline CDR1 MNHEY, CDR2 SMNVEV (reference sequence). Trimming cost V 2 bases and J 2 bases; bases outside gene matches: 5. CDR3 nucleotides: TGTGCCAGCAGTTTACTGGGACAGGGCTTCACAGATACGCAGTATTTT. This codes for CASSLLGQGFTDTQYF.

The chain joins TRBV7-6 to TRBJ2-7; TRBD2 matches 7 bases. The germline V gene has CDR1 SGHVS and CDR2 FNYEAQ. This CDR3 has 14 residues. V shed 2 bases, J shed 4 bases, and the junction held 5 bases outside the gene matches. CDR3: CASSLFELAYEQYV. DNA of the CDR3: TGTGCCAGCAGCTTATTTGAACTAGCGTACGAGCAGTACGTC.

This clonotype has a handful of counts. In DNA, the CDR3 is TGTGCCAGCAGTTACGGGGACAGGGACCTCTACGAGCAGTACTTC. Protein: CASSYGDRDLYEQYF. The chain has TRBV6-5 and TRBJ2-7, with 9 positions matching TRBD1. The CDR3 covers 15 residues. The germline gives CDR1 MNHEY, CDR2 SVGAGI. V lost 2 bases to trimming and J lost 3 bases; unmatched junction nucleotides: 5.

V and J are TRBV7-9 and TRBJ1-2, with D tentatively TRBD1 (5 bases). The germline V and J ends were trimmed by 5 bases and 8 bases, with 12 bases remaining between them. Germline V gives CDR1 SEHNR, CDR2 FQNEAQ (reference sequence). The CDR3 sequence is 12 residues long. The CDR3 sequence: CASSPRQRGYTF. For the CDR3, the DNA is TGTGCCAGCAGCCCCCGACAGAGAGGCTACACCTTC. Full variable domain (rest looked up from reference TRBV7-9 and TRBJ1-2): DTGVSQNPRHKITKRGQNVTFRCDPISEHNRLYWYRQTLGQGPEFLTYFQNEAQLEKSRLLSDRFSAERPKGSFSTLEIQRTEQGDSAMYLCASSPRQRGYTFGSGTRLTVV.

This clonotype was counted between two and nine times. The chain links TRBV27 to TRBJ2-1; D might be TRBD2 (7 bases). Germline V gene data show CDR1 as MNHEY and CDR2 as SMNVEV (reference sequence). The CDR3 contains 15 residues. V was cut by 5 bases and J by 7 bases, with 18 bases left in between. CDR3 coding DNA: TGTGCCAGCAGTCCATCCCGCGGGGGACATAATGAGCAGTTCTTC. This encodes CASSPSRGGHNEQFF.

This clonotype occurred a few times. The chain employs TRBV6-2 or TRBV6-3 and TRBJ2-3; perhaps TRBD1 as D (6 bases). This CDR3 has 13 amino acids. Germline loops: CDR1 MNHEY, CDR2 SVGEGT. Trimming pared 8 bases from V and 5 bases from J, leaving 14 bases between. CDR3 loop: CASGGFLGDTQYF. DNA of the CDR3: TGTGCCAGCGGGGGCTTTTTAGGAGATACGCAGTATTTT.